This TCR beta chain was identified during a study of a mutant IDH1 vaccine in newly diagnosed glioma. Overall study: Patients began vaccination 4-6 weeks after radiotherapy alone, or with temozolomide cycles.

Overall study findings and caveats: Altogether, about 93% of patients exhibited vaccine-induced immune responses. Top-clonotype changes in peripheral T cells seemed unrelated to pseudoprogression.

This CDR3 is 11 amino acids long. Germline V gene data show CDR1 as MNHEY and CDR2 as SMNVEV (reference sequence). V gave up 6 bases and J gave up 9 bases, with 8 bases separating them. Comment on this clone: The antigen remains undetermined.

Stated time point: week 5, during vaccination. Each dose delivered 300 ug of mutant IDH1 20-mer peptide subcutaneously with imiquimod. Diagnosis in the donors showed new WHO grade 3 or 4 astrocytomas that were IDH1-mutant and ATRX-lost. TCRdb's copy holds only in-frame clones and misses some; the assay was immunoSEQ multiplex PCR. The data show 50,000 to 65,000 clones, with 80% to 85% seen just once and under 3.5% held by the top ten. This rearrangement joins TRBV27 to TRBJ2-2; D remains ambiguous. This clonotype originated in a man aged 30-40 years with glioma. The starting material was PBMCs, obtained from a glioma patient whose treatment included an IDH1 peptide vaccine. The CDR3 loop reads CASRGIRELFF. The CDR3 DNA follows: TGTGCCAGCAGAGGAATCAGGGAGCTGTTTTTT.